The source of this T cell receptor beta chain is a study of T cells and Merkel cell carcinoma outcomes. Study-level results: Reportedly, T-cell repertoire with density predicts Merkel cell carcinoma outcomes.

Concerning this clone itself: Its specificity is not known.

Data came from immunoSEQ multiplex PCR; TCRdb stores just in-frame clones and leaves some out. The sample includes over 15,000 clones, 81% of them seen just once. CDR3 length: 15 residues. V was pared by 4 bases and J by 1 base, with 5 bases of the junction left unmatched. Germline values: CDR1 SNHLY, CDR2 FYNNEI. The receptor's source is a human donor with Merkel cell carcinoma. The rearrangement joins TRBV2 to TRBJ2-5; TRBD2 matches 8 bases. Sequencing input: tumor tissue from Merkel cell carcinoma. CDR3 in DNA: TGTGCCAGCAGTGCCACGGGGGGGCTCCAAGAGACCCAGTACTTC. Its translation is CASSATGGLQETQYF. The entire variable domain, with the rest obtained from reference TRBV2 and TRBJ2-5, is as follows: EPEVTQTPSHQVTQMGQEVILRCVPISNHLYFYWYRQILGQKVEFLVSFYNNEISEKSEIFDDQFSVERPDGSNFTLKIRSTKLEDSAMYFCASSATGGLQETQYFGPGTRLLVL.